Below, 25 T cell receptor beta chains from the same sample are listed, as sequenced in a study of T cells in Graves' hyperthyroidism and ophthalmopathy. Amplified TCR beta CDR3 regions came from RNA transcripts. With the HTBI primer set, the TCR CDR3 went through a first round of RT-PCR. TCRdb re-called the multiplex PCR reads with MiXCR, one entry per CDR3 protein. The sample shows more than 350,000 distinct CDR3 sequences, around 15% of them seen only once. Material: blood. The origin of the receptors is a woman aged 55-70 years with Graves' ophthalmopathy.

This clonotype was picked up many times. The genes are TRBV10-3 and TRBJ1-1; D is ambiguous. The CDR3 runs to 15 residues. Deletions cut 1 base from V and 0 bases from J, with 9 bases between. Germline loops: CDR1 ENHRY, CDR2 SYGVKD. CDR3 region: CAISEYGKMNTEAFF. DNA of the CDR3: TGTGCCATCAGTGAGTATGGGAAAATGAACACTGAAGCTTTCTTT.

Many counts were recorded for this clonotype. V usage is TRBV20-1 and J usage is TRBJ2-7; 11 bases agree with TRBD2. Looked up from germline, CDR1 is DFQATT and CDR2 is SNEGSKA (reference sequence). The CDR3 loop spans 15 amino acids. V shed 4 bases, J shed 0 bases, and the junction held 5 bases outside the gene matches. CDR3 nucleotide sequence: TGCAGTGCTAACCCTACTAGCGGGAGCTCCTACGAGCAGTACTTC. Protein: CSANPTSGSSYEQYF.

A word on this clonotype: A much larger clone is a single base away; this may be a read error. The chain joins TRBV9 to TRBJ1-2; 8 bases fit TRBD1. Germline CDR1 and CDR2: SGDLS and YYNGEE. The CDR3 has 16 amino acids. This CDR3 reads CASSPYEGWTGNGYAF. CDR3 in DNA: TGTGCCAGCAGTCCCTATGAGGGGTGGACAGGGAATGGCTACGCCTTC. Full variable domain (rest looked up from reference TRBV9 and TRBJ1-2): DSGVTQTPKHLITATGQRVTLRCSPRSGDLSVYWYQQSLDQGLQFLIQYYNGEERAKGNILERFSAQQFPDLHSELNLSSLELGDSALYFCASSPYEGWTGNGYAFGSGTRLTVV.

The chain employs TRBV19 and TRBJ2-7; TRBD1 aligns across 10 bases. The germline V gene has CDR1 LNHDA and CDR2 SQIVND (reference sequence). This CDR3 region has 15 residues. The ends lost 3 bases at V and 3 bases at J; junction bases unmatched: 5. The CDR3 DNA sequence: TGTGCCAGTAGTATGAAGGGACAGGGGCACTACGAGCAGTACTTC. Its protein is CASSMKGQGHYEQYF. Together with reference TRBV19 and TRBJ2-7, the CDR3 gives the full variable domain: DGGITQSPKYLFRKEGQNVTLSCEQNLNHDAMYWYRQDPGQGLRLIYYSQIVNDFQKGDIAEGYSVSREKKESFPLTVTSAQKNPTAFYLCASSMKGQGHYEQYFGPGTRLTVT.

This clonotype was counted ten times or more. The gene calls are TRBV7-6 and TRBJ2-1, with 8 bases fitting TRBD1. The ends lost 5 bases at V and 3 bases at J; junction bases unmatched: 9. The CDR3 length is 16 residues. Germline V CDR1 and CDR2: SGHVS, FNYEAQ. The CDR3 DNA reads TGTGCCAGCAGCCTGGGACAGGCCGGCTTCTACAATGAGCAGTTCTTC. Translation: CASSLGQAGFYNEQFF. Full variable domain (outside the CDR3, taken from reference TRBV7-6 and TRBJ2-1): GAGVSQSPRYKVTKRGQDVALRCDPISGHVSLYWYRQALGQGPEFLTYFNYEAQQDKSGLPNDRFSAERPEGSISTLTIQRTEQRDSAMYRCASSLGQAGFYNEQFFGPGTRLTVL.

CDR3 bases: TGTGCCAGCAGCTTAGCCGAGGAAGCTTTCTTT. Translated, it gives CASSLAEEAFF. The chain uses TRBV7-9 and TRBJ1-1; no firm D call. Germline lookup yields CDR1 SEHNR and CDR2 FQNEAQ (reference sequence). V was trimmed by 0 bases and J by 8 bases, leaving 4 bases between them. The CDR3 covers 11 residues.

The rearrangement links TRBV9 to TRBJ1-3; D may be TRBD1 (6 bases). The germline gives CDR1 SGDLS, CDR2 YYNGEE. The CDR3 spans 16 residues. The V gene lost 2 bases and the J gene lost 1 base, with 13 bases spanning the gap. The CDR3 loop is CASSVRGGDSGNTIYF. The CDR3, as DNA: TGTGCCAGCAGCGTTAGAGGGGGGGATTCTGGAAACACCATATATTTT.

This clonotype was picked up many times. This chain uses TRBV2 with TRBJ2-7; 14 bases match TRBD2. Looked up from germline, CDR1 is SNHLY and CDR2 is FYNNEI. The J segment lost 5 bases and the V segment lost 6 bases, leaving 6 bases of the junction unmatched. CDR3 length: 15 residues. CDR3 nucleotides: TGTGCCAGCAGCCCAGGGACTAGCGGGAGCCACGAGCAGTACTTC. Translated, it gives CASSPGTSGSHEQYF.

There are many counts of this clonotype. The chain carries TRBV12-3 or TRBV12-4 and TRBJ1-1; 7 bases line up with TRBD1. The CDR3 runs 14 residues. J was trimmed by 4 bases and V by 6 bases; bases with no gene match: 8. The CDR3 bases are TGTGCCAGCAGCCCCGGGACAGCTCTCACTGAAGCTTTCTTT. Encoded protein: CASSPGTALTEAFF.

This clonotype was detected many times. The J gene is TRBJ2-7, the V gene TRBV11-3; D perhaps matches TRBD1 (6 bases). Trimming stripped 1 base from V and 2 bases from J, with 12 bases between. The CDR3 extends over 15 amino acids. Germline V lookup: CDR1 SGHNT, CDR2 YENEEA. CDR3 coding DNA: TGTGCCAGCAGCTTAGGCCGCCAGGGGACCTACGAGCAGTACTTC. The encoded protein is CASSLGRQGTYEQYF.

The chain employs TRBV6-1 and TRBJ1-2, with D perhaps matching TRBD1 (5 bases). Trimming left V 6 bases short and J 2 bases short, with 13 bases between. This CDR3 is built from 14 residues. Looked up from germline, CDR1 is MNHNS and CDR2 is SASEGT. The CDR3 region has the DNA TGTGCCAGCAGCCCCTGGGGGGAAAACTATGGCTACACCTTC. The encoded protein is CASSPWGENYGYTF.

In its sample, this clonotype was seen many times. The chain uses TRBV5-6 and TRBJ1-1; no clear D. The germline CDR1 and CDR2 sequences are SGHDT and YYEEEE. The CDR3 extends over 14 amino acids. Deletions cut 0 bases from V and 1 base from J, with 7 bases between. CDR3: CASSLERRNTEAFF. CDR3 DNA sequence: TGTGCCAGCAGCTTGGAGCGCAGGAACACTGAAGCTTTCTTT.

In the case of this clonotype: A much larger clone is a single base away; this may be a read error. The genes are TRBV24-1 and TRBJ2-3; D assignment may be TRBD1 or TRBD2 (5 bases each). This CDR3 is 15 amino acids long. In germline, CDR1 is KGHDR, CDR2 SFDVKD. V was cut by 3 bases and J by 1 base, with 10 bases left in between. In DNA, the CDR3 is TGTGCCACCAGTGATGAGGGGATACGCACAGATACGCAGTATTTT. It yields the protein CATSDEGIRTDTQYF.

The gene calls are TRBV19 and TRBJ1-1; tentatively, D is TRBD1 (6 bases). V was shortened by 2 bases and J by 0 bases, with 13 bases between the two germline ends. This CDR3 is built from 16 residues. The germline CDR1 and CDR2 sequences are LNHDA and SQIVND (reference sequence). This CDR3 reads CASSISNRVLNTEAFF. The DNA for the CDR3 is TGTGCCAGTAGTATATCAAACAGGGTCCTGAACACTGAAGCTTTCTTT. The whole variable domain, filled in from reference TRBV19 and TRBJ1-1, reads DGGITQSPKYLFRKEGQNVTLSCEQNLNHDAMYWYRQDPGQGLRLIYYSQIVNDFQKGDIAEGYSVSREKKESFPLTVTSAQKNPTAFYLCASSISNRVLNTEAFFGQGTRLTVV.

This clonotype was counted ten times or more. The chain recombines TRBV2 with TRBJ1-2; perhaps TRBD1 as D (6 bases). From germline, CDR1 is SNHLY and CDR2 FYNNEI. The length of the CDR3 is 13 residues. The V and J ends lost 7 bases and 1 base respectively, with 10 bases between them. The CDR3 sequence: CASTDSYNYGYTF. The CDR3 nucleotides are TGTGCCAGCACGGACAGTTATAACTATGGCTACACCTTC. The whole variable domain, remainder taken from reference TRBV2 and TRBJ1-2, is EPEVTQTPSHQVTQMGQEVILRCVPISNHLYFYWYRQILGQKVEFLVSFYNNEISEKSEIFDDQFSVERPDGSNFTLKIRSTKLEDSAMYFCASTDSYNYGYTFGSGTRLTVV.

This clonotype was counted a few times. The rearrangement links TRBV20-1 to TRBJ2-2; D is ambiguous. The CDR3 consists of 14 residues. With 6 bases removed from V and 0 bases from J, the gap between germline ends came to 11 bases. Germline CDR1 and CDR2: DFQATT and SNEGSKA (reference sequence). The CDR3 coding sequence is TGCAGTGCCGGGCAAACAGCGAACACCGGGGAGCTGTTTTTT. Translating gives CSAGQTANTGELFF.

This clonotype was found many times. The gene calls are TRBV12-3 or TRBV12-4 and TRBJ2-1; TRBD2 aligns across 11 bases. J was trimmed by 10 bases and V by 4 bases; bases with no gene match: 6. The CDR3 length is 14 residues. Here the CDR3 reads CASSYSGRGEEQFF. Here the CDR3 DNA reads TGTGCCAGCAGTTATAGCGGGAGGGGGGAGGAGCAGTTCTTC.

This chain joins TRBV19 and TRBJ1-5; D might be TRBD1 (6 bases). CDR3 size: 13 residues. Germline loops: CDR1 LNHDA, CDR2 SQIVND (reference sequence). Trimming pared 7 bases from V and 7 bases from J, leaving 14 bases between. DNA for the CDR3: TGTGCCAGTACCTCCACCAGGGGACAGCCCCAGCATTTT. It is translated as CASTSTRGQPQHF.

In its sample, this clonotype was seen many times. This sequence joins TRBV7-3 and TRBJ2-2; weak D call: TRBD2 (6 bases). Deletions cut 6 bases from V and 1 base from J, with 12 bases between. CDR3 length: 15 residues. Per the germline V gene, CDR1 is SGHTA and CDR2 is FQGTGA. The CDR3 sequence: CASRINSGNTGELFF. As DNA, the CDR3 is TGTGCCAGCAGGATTAATAGCGGGAACACCGGGGAGCTGTTTTTT.

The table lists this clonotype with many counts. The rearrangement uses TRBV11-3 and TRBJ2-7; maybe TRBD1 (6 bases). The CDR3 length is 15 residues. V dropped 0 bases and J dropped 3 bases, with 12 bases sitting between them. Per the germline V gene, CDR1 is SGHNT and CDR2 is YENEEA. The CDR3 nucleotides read TGTGCCAGCAGCTTAGATCAGGGGCCAGGCTACGAGCAGTACTTC. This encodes CASSLDQGPGYEQYF.

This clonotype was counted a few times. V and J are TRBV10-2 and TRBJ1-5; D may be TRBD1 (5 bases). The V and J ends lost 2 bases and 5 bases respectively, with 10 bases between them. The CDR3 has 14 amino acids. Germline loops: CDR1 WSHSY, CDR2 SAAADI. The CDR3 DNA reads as TGCGCCAGCAGTGAGGCAGGGAGGGATCAGCCCCAGCATTTT. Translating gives CASSEAGRDQPQHF.

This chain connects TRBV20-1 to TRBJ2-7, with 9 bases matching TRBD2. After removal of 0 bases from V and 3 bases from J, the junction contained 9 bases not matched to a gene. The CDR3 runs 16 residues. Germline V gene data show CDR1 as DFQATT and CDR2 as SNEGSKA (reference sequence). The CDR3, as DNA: TGCAGTGCTAGAGATCCTAGCGGGAAGGGGCACTACGAGCAGTACTTC. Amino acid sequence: CSARDPSGKGHYEQYF.

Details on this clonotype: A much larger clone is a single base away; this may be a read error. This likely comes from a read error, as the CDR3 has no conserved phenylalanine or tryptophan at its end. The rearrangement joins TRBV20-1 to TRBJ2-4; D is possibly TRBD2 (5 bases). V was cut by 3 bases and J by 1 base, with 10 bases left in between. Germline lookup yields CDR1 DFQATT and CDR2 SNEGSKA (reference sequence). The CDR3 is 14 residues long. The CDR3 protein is CSAREEWAKNIQYS. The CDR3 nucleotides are TGCAGTGCTAGGGAGGAGTGGGCCAAAAACATTCAGTACTCC.

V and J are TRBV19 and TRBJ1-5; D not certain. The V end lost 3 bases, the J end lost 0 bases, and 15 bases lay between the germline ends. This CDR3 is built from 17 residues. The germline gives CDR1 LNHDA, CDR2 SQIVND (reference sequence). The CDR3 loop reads CASSILSGRYSNQPQHF. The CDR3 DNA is TGTGCCAGTAGTATCCTCAGCGGTAGGTATAGCAATCAGCCCCAGCATTTT.

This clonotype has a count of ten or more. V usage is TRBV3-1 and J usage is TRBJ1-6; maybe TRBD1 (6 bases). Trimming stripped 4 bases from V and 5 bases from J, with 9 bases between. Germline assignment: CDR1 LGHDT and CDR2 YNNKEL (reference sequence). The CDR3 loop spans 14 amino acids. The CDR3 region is CASSRRQDNSPLHF. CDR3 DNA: TGTGCCAGCAGCCGGCGACAGGATAATTCACCCCTCCACTTT.